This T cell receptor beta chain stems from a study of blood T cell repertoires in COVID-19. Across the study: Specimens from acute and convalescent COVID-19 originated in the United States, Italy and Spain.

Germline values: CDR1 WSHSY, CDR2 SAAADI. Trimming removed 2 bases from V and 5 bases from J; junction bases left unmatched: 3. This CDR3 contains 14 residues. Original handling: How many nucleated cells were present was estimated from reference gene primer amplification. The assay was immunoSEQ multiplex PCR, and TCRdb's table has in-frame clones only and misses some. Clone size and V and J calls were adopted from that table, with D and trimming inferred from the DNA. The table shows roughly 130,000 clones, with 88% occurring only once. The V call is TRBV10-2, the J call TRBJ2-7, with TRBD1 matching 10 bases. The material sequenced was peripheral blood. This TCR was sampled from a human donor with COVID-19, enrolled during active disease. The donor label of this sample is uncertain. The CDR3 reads CASSEAGQGNEQYF. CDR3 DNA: TGCGCCAGCAGTGAGGCGGGACAGGGGAACGAGCAGTACTTC.